A selection of T cell receptor beta chains follows, all from one sample in a study of monozygotic twins with inflammatory bowel disease. TCRdb reprocessed the 5' RACE reads, with one entry per CDR3 protein and no DNA. This table lists approximately 300,000 distinct CDR3 sequences. The material sequenced was blood. Source of these receptors: a human donor with ulcerative colitis or Crohn's disease, or a healthy co-twin of an affected twin (not recorded which). CDR3s include the opening cysteine and the closing phenylalanine or tryptophan.

TRBV7-9	TRBJ1-4	12	CASSLTGEKLFF
TRBV24-1	TRBJ2-1	14	CATSGFSESNEQFF
TRBV7-2	TRBJ1-3	17	CASSIPGTGVSGNTIYF
TRBV19	TRBJ2-3	17	CASSARRTGVITDTQYF
TRBV3-1	TRBJ2-7	11	CASSQSSEQYF
TRBV11-2	TRBJ2-5	14	CASSLGGRRETQYF
TRBV7-9	TRBJ2-1	16	CASSHKPGQGRNEQFF
TRBV10-3	TRBJ2-2	14	CAIREGQYTGELFF
TRBV12-3/TRBV12-4	TRBJ1-4	16	CASSPLPPVQNEKLFF
TRBV23-1	TRBJ2-5	15	CASCRGLGRQETQYF
TRBV6-2/TRBV6-3	TRBJ2-5	14	CATRRKMYGETQYF
TRBV4-3	TRBJ2-1	14	CASSPFIQVYEQFF
TRBV28	TRBJ2-7	12	CASSPIRYEQYF
TRBV4-3	TRBJ1-6	14	CASSQETGGSPLHF
TRBV29-1	TRBJ1-5	12	CSVEGGVGGQHF
TRBV7-3	TRBJ2-2	16	CASSPNRGLYTGELFF
TRBV5-1	TRBJ2-2	14	CASSLEGSTGELFF